The 2 T cell receptor beta chains below all came from one sample that was sequenced in a study of blood T cell repertoires in COVID-19 (dated by TCRdb to 2020 to 2022). The library was obtained by the immunoSEQ multiplex PCR assay. TCRdb's version of the immuneACCESS table is confined to in-frame rearrangements and falls short of the full clone set. An unresolved V gene accounts for under half of the shortfall where checked; the remainder is of unknown origin. This sample lists 150,000 to 200,000 clones; about 82% were detected once. Of the sample, approximately 5.4% is held by the ten largest clones. The material sequenced was peripheral blood. Receptors originate from a woman in her 30s with acute or convalescent COVID-19.

The chain carries TRBV7-9 and TRBJ1-1, with a possible D match to TRBD1 (6 bases). Germline V gives CDR1 SEHNR, CDR2 FQNEAQ (reference sequence). V lost 5 bases to trimming and J lost 3 bases, with 13 bases between them. CDR3 length: 14 residues. The CDR3 DNA reads TGTGCCAGCAGCCCCAGACAGGTGTACACTGAAGCTTTCTTT. This translates into CASSPRQVYTEAFF.

The chain has TRBV28 and TRBJ2-7, with TRBD2 identical over 11 bases. This CDR3 spans 15 amino acids. The J segment lost 0 bases and the V segment lost 5 bases, leaving 3 bases of the junction unmatched. Looked up from germline, CDR1 is MDHEN and CDR2 is SYDVKM. The CDR3 nucleotides are TGTGCCAGCAGTGGACTAGCGGGTTTCTCCTACGAGCAGTACTTC. Translation: CASSGLAGFSYEQYF.